This T cell receptor beta chain was sequenced in a study of blood T cell repertoires in COVID-19. Across the study: Sites in the United States, Italy and Spain provided acute and convalescent COVID-19 samples. The cDNA or gDNA used as material had been derived from T cells, B-cell-depleted T cells, or PBMCs.

Some clones are missing from TCRdb's copy, which holds only in-frame ones; the method was immunoSEQ multiplex PCR. The sample consists of about 52,000 clones, about nine tenths of them appearing once. The junction had 3 bases not matched to a gene; V was cut back by 4 bases and J by 0 bases. From germline, CDR1 is ENHRY and CDR2 SYGVKD. The CDR3 runs to 15 residues. The sequenced sample consisted of peripheral blood. This rearrangement joins TRBV10-3 to TRBJ2-3; 8 bases map to TRBD2. The receptor's source is a human donor in a cohort sampled during active COVID-19. CDR3 DNA: TGTGCCATCAGTGGTGCTAGCGGGAGCACAGATACGCAGTATTTT. Translation: CAISGASGSTDTQYF.